This T cell receptor beta chain was obtained from a study of cytomegalovirus exposure and HLA in healthy donors. Study conclusions and caveats: When analyzed later, a missense DCLRE1C variant was found to be linked to TCR beta V- and J-gene trimming.

As to this clone: The antigen is undetermined.

The CDR3 loop spans 14 amino acids. Germline V CDR1 and CDR2: MGHRA, YSYEKL. V lost 3 bases to trimming and J lost 1 base; unmatched junction nucleotides: 1. The PCR was carried out with 60 Vbeta primers and 13 Jbeta primers. Some clones are missing from TCRdb's copy, which holds only in-frame ones; the method was immunoSEQ multiplex PCR. The repertoire table contains 130,000 to 150,000 clones. The chain uses TRBV4-1 and TRBJ1-1; 8 nucleotides align to TRBD1. Sequencing input: PBMCs. This clonotype was obtained from a male donor in good health and CMV-seronegative. In DNA, the CDR3 is TGCGCCAGCAGCCACGGACAGGGGAACACTGAAGCTTTCTTT. Protein product: CASSHGQGNTEAFF.